The 9 T cell receptor beta chains given below trace back to one sample, sequenced in a study of shared clonotypes between healthy human individuals. Profiled with immunoSEQ multiplex PCR; TCRdb holds only in-frame clones, not every one. Among some 2,100,000 clones listed, around 95% were seen once. The sample taken for sequencing was naive CD4+ T cells sorted from blood. Indicated subset: CD45RA+ positively selected. Receptor source: a man aged 18 to 30 in good health.

This chain connects TRBV4-3 to TRBJ2-7; D could derive from TRBD1 or TRBD2 (5 bases each). CDR1 is LGHNA, CDR2 YSLEER, per germline. Trimming took off 1 base at V and 7 bases at J, with 17 bases between the two ends. The length of the CDR3 is 15 residues. The CDR3 protein is CASSQGDGKVWEQYF. CDR3 sequence (DNA): TGCGCCAGCAGCCAAGGGGACGGGAAGGTTTGGGAGCAGTACTTC.

This chain connects TRBV14 to TRBJ2-1; D is unresolved. Germline loops: CDR1 SGHDN, CDR2 FVKESK. This CDR3 is 15 amino acids long. The V end lost 5 bases, the J end lost 3 bases, and 14 bases lay between the germline ends. The CDR3 sequence is CASSFAKSLYNEQFF. The DNA for the CDR3 is TGTGCCAGCAGCTTTGCGAAGTCTCTCTACAATGAGCAGTTCTTC.

This chain connects TRBV4-1 to TRBJ2-5; maybe TRBD2 (7 bases). The V and J ends lost 4 bases and 5 bases respectively, with 14 bases between them. Germline lookup yields CDR1 MGHRA and CDR2 YSYEKL. There are 14 residues in the CDR3. The CDR3 loop reads CASSPSGGEETQYF. In nucleotides, the CDR3 is TGCGCCAGCAGCCCTTCGGGGGGCGAGGAGACCCAGTACTTC.

The gene calls are TRBV7-2 and TRBJ1-6; 11 bases are a match to TRBD1. The junction had 5 bases not matched to a gene; V was cut back by 3 bases and J by 10 bases. The CDR3 is 15 amino acids. Germline CDR1 reads SGHTA; CDR2 reads FQGNSA. The CDR3 DNA reads as TGTGCCAGCAGCTTGTGGACAGGGGGCACATCACCCCTCCACTTT. Amino acid sequence: CASSLWTGGTSPLHF.

CDR3 protein: CASSPLSSGDGREQYF. The CDR3 nucleotides read TGTGCCAGCTCACCATTAAGCTCAGGGGACGGCCGCGAGCAGTACTTC. The chain joins TRBV18 to TRBJ2-7, with D perhaps matching TRBD1 (6 bases). V gave up 2 bases and J gave up 6 bases, with 20 bases separating them. Germline values: CDR1 KGHSH, CDR2 LQKENI. The CDR3 length is 16 residues.

This sequence joins TRBV7-2 and TRBJ2-2, with 8 bases aligning to TRBD1. From germline, CDR1 is SGHTA and CDR2 FQGNSA. The CDR3 length is 14 residues. The V segment lost 5 bases and the J segment 6 bases; nucleotides outside the gene matches: 5. CDR3 loop: CASSQGAISGELFF. The CDR3, as DNA: TGTGCCAGCAGCCAGGGGGCGATATCCGGGGAGCTGTTTTTT. Complete variable domain (other parts from reference TRBV7-2 and TRBJ2-2): GAGVSQSPSNKVTEKGKDVELRCDPISGHTALYWYRQSLGQGLEFLIYFQGNSAPDKSGLPSDRFSAERTGGSVSTLTIQRTQQEDSAVYLCASSQGAISGELFFGEGSRLTVL.

The chain has TRBV28 and TRBJ1-1; no definite D call. Between the trimmed V and J ends, which lost 5 bases and 10 bases, there was a span of 20 bases. This CDR3 contains 14 residues. Germline assignment: CDR1 MDHEN and CDR2 SYDVKM. The CDR3 reads CASSPLRTVYGAFF. The CDR3 nucleotides are TGTGCCAGCAGTCCACTCCGGACGGTTTACGGAGCTTTCTTT.

The genes are TRBV5-1 and TRBJ2-2, with 10 bases that match TRBD2. There are 15 residues in the CDR3. Germline lookup yields CDR1 SGHRS and CDR2 YFSETQ. Trimming at V came to 1 base and at J to 6 bases, leaving 3 bases not matched to a gene. The CDR3 DNA reads as TGCGCCAGCAGCTTGTTTCTAGCGGGGGCCGGGGAGCTGTTTTTT. As protein: CASSLFLAGAGELFF.

Turning to this clone: The same CDR3 arises from other DNA sequences in this sample as well. The V gene is TRBV5-1, the J gene TRBJ1-2; D is undetermined. V was cut by 4 bases and J by 8 bases, with 12 bases left in between. CDR1 is SGHRS, CDR2 YFSETQ, per germline. This CDR3 has 12 amino acids. CDR3 protein: CASSLEGSGYTF. The CDR3 nucleotides read TGCGCCAGCAGCCTTGAAGGGAGCGGCTACACCTTC.